The 13 T cell receptor beta chains given below trace back to one sample, sequenced in a study of cytomegalovirus exposure and HLA in healthy donors (dated by TCRdb to about 2017). The protocol used for the library was the immunoSEQ multiplex PCR assay. A mixture of 60 forward primers for TCR Vbeta segments and 13 reverse primers for TCR Jbeta segments was used in the multiplex PCR. Here the immuneACCESS table is served through TCRdb, limited to in-frame sequences with V and J called. Missing clones are a known gap in these copies; in checked studies unresolved V genes cover under half, and the rest lacks a known reason. Counted in this sample were approximately 160,000 clones; roughly 77% of them appeared once. The top ten constitute roughly 4.5% of the sample. The sequenced material came from PBMCs. The receptors come from a man aged 18 to 29 in good health and CMV-seropositive.

The J gene is TRBJ2-4, the V gene TRBV27; no clear D. Germline-derived CDR1 and CDR2 are MNHEY and SMNVEV (reference sequence). There are 13 residues in the CDR3. V lost 0 bases, J lost 6 bases, and 6 bases lay in between. The CDR3 bases are TGTGCCAGCAGTTTATCCGGTTTAAACATTCAGTACTTC. Translated: CASSLSGLNIQYF.

This rearrangement joins TRBV2 to TRBJ2-4, with 10 bases aligning to TRBD2. Germline V gene data show CDR1 as SNHLY and CDR2 as FYNNEI. The V gene end was trimmed by 8 bases and the J gene end by 5 bases; junction bases not matched to a gene: 12. CDR3 length equals 16 residues. The CDR3 sequence is CASALAGVPRQNIQYF. In DNA form, the CDR3 reads TGTGCCAGCGCCCTAGCGGGGGTGCCCCGCCAAAACATTCAGTACTTC. Based on the CDR3 plus reference TRBV2 and TRBJ2-4, the full variable domain is EPEVTQTPSHQVTQMGQEVILRCVPISNHLYFYWYRQILGQKVEFLVSFYNNEISEKSEIFDDQFSVERPDGSNFTLKIRSTKLEDSAMYFCASALAGVPRQNIQYFGAGTRLSVL.

The chain carries TRBV29-1 and TRBJ2-2; the D gene is possibly TRBD2 (6 bases). Trimming shortened V by 4 bases and J by 3 bases, and 15 bases separated the two germline ends. CDR1 SQVTM and CDR2 ANQGSEA come from the germline V gene. The CDR3 spans 15 residues. DNA for the CDR3: TGCAGCGTTGCAGCAGCGGGTTTGGACACCGGGGAGCTGTTTTTT. As protein: CSVAAAGLDTGELFF.

This clone was observed a few times. This chain connects TRBV5-1 to TRBJ2-7; TRBD1 matches at 8 bases. The V gene's germline CDR1 is SGHRS and CDR2 YFSETQ. V was clipped by 2 bases and J by 7 bases; unmatched bases: 14. CDR3 length: 16 amino acids. This CDR3 reads CASSFYRTGIRREQYV. The CDR3 region has the DNA TGCGCCAGCAGCTTTTATAGGACAGGGATAAGGAGGGAGCAGTACGTC.

A few counts support this clone. The chain carries TRBV6-1 and TRBJ2-4, with TRBD1 as a possible D gene (5 bases). Germline CDR1 MNHNS, CDR2 SASEGT. The CDR3 has 15 amino acids. Between the trimmed V and J ends, which lost 4 bases and 5 bases, there was a span of 15 bases. The CDR3 bases are TGTGCCAGCAGTGGCTCCGACAGCCGGGAAAACATTCAGTACTTC. Residues: CASSGSDSRENIQYF.

The V and J genes are TRBV5-6 and TRBJ1-6; D is possibly TRBD1 (6 bases). The germline gives CDR1 SGHDT, CDR2 YYEEEE. Trimming removed 2 bases from V and 9 bases from J, with 15 bases in between. This CDR3 region has 15 residues. The CDR3 coding sequence is TGTGCCAGCAGCTTCCGAAGGACAGTTGGTTCACCCCTCCACTTT. This gives the protein CASSFRRTVGSPLHF.

This clone has just a few counts. The chain joins TRBV4-1 to TRBJ1-5, with 8 bases fitting TRBD1. Germline V lookup: CDR1 MGHRA, CDR2 YSYEKL. The CDR3 has 14 residues. V gave up 1 base and J gave up 5 bases; unmatched junction bases: 1. CDR3 sequence: CASSQVTGDQPQHF. CDR3 nucleotide sequence: TGCGCCAGCAGCCAAGTGACAGGGGATCAGCCCCAGCATTTT.

V gene TRBV11-3 combines with J gene TRBJ2-4; 11 bases are shared with TRBD2. The junction had 5 bases not matched to a gene; V was cut back by 3 bases and J by 7 bases. Germline loops: CDR1 SGHNT, CDR2 YENEEA. This CDR3 comprises 15 residues. The CDR3 is CASSLTSGEGNIQYF. In DNA form, the CDR3 reads TGTGCCAGCAGCTTGACTAGCGGGGAGGGCAACATTCAGTACTTC.

The chain recombines TRBV7-9 with TRBJ2-2; 8 bases map to TRBD2. The germline V gene encodes CDR1 SEHNR and CDR2 FQNEAQ (reference sequence). The CDR3 has 17 amino acids. V shed 6 bases, J shed 1 base, and the junction held 10 bases outside the gene matches. CDR3 sequence reads: CASSRGLREENTGELFF. CDR3 DNA sequence: TGTGCCAGCAGTCGAGGCTTGCGGGAGGAGAACACCGGGGAGCTGTTTTTT.

The genes are TRBV5-5 and TRBJ2-5, with a possible D match to TRBD1 (7 bases). Per the germline V gene, CDR1 is SGHKS and CDR2 is YYEKEE (reference sequence). The CDR3 extends over 14 amino acids. The germline V and J ends were trimmed by 4 bases and 5 bases, with 15 bases remaining between them. The CDR3 DNA sequence: TGTGCCAGCAGCGATGGAGGGGGCGAGGAGACCCAGTACTTC. This gives the protein CASSDGGGEETQYF.

The CDR3 DNA sequence: TGCGCCAGCAGCTCTCAACAGGGGAGGGAGACCCAGTACTTC. Protein: CASSSQQGRETQYF. The V gene is TRBV5-1, the J gene TRBJ2-5; D may be TRBD1 (7 bases). This CDR3 has 14 residues. Trimming removed 3 bases at V and 5 bases at J, with 14 bases between. Germline V gene data show CDR1 as SGHRS and CDR2 as YFSETQ.

The chain joins TRBV4-1 to TRBJ2-2; unclear D gene. The germline V gene encodes CDR1 MGHRA and CDR2 YSYEKL. This CDR3 has 13 amino acids. Trimming took 0 bases from V and 6 from J, leaving 5 bases between them. The CDR3 bases are TGCGCCAGCAGCCAAGATCCGGCCGGGGAGCTGTTTTTT. As protein: CASSQDPAGELFF.

The chain is built from TRBV7-6 and TRBJ2-1; 14 nucleotides line up with TRBD2. The germline gives CDR1 SGHVS, CDR2 FNYEAQ. The trim removed 4 bases at V and 9 bases at J, leaving 8 bases unmatched. The CDR3 extends over 16 amino acids. In DNA form, the CDR3 reads TGTGCCAGCAGCTCGGGGACTAGCGGGAGCTTCGGTGAGCAGTTCTTC. Its protein is CASSSGTSGSFGEQFF.